One sample yielded the 24 T cell receptor beta chains listed below, sequenced in a study of CXCR3-negative and CXCR3-positive naive CD8 T cells. Through 5' RACE with UMI labels, the TRB cDNA libraries were prepared. Reanalyzing the 5' RACE reads, TCRdb keeps one entry per CDR3 protein, without DNA. With some 99,000 distinct CDR3 sequences in the sample, the ten largest clones hold roughly 1.1%. No cognate antigen is known for these TCRs. Study-level results: Hydrophobicity of TRB CDR3s was greater in CXCR3-positive naive cells than in CXCR3-negative naive cells.

The sequenced sample was naive CXCR3+ CD8+ T cells from blood. Subset of the sample: CD45RO-CCR7+CD27+CD95- naive CD8+ T cells expressing CXCR3 (TNR3+). The receptors come from a human donor in good health. Some clones in this sample may be carry-over from other donors' samples.

This rearrangement joins TRBV3-1 to TRBJ2-7; TCRdb's assignment of TRBD2 cannot be checked, as there is no DNA. Germline V gives CDR1 LGHDT, CDR2 YNNKEL (reference sequence). This CDR3 comprises 17 residues. The CDR3 spells CASSQDRVAGGFYEQYF.

The chain uses TRBV19 and TRBJ2-2; TCRdb designates TRBD2, a call that cannot be tested without DNA. CDR1 is LNHDA and CDR2 is SQIVND in the germline V gene (reference sequence). The CDR3 spans 18 residues. The CDR3 here is CASRSYPPAGANTGELFF.

This chain links TRBV14 with TRBJ1-6; the D call of TRBD1 rests on TCRdb alone, since no DNA is present to check it. This CDR3 is 18 amino acids long. Germline assignment: CDR1 SGHDN and CDR2 FVKESK. CDR3 loop: CASSQPRTGSSYNSPLHF.

V and J are TRBV7-6 and TRBJ1-1. The CDR3 length is 15 residues. Germline V gene sequence: CDR1 SGHVS, CDR2 FNYEAQ. The CDR3 sequence is CASSLVTFAPTEAFF.

CDR3 in amino acids: CSARNRATGELFF. The chain couples TRBV20-1 to TRBJ2-2. The CDR3 spans 13 residues. Germline assignment: CDR1 DFQATT and CDR2 SNEGSKA (reference sequence).

The rearrangement links TRBV20-1 to TRBJ2-7; the TCRdb D gene call, TRBD2, has no DNA to confirm it. Germline assignment: CDR1 DFQATT and CDR2 SNEGSKA (reference sequence). The CDR3 spans 13 residues. This CDR3 is CSARPLASREQYF.

The chain is built from TRBV7-9 and TRBJ1-1; TCRdb's D gene call, TRBD1, goes unchecked for lack of DNA. The CDR3 loop spans 15 amino acids. Germline V gene lookup returns CDR1 SEHNR and CDR2 FQNEAQ (reference sequence). The CDR3 reads CASSPVQGMNTEAFF.

The rearrangement uses TRBV21-1 and TRBJ2-7; TCRdb proposes TRBD1, but this gene call is untestable without DNA. TRBV21-1 is listed as a pseudogene. CDR3 length: 19 amino acids. This CDR3 is CASSKRCVGRDRGSYEQYF.

CDR3 residues: CASTSKAGGPDTQYF. The V gene is TRBV5-6, the J gene TRBJ2-3. The germline V gene encodes CDR1 SGHDT and CDR2 YYEEEE. The CDR3 is 15 residues long.

The CDR3 loop is CASSLQGLPYNEQFF. This chain links TRBV27 with TRBJ2-1. This CDR3 is 15 amino acids long. Germline V CDR1 and CDR2: MNHEY, SMNVEV (reference sequence).

The CDR3 loop is CASSLGQALSYEQYF. The rearrangement uses TRBV28 and TRBJ2-7; TCRdb reports TRBD2, a call that lacks DNA to check it against. This CDR3 contains 15 residues. Germline CDR1 is MDHEN and CDR2 is SYDVKM.

The chain has TRBV11-1 and TRBJ2-1; checking the TCRdb D call of TRBD1 is not possible without DNA. The CDR3 runs to 13 residues. From germline, CDR1 is SGHAT and CDR2 FQDESV (reference sequence). The CDR3 sequence is CASSPDRNNEQFF.

This chain joins TRBV27 and TRBJ1-5. Germline lookup yields CDR1 MNHEY and CDR2 SMNVEV (reference sequence). The CDR3 is 13 amino acids. The chain's CDR3 is CASSPLDRLPQHF.

This chain connects TRBV2 to TRBJ2-7. This CDR3 region has 14 residues. Germline loops: CDR1 SNHLY, CDR2 FYNNEI. CDR3 region: CASSDSVDSYEQYF.

The gene calls are TRBV10-1 and TRBJ1-1; the D call of TRBD1 rests on TCRdb alone, since no DNA is present to check it. Germline V gene data show CDR1 as WNHNN and CDR2 as SYGVQD (reference sequence). The CDR3 spans 16 residues. CDR3 amino acids: CASSVLGWQGATEAFF.

The chain links TRBV7-2 to TRBJ2-4; TCRdb indicates TRBD1, and absent DNA this call remains unverified. The V gene's germline CDR1 is SGHTA and CDR2 FQGNSA. This CDR3 comprises 16 residues. The CDR3 protein is CASSNPDQIAKNIQYF.

V and J are TRBV7-9 and TRBJ1-1. This CDR3 is built from 12 residues. From germline, CDR1 is SEHNR and CDR2 FQNEAQ (reference sequence). The chain's CDR3 is CASSLVGMQAFF.

The rearrangement links TRBV5-4 to TRBJ2-1. This CDR3 has 16 amino acids. CDR1 is SGHNT and CDR2 is YYREEE in the germline V gene (reference sequence). CDR3 loop: CASSLVPQGSYNEQFF.

The rearrangement uses TRBV7-3 and TRBJ2-1; TCRdb outputs TRBD2, but without DNA this stays unchecked. Germline V lookup: CDR1 SGHTA, CDR2 FQGTGA. The CDR3 consists of 15 residues. The CDR3 spells CASSSGGGSYNEQFF.

This sequence joins TRBV5-1 and TRBJ2-2; without DNA, the TCRdb call of TRBD2 cannot be checked. The CDR3 is 16 residues long. The germline V gene encodes CDR1 SGHRS and CDR2 YFSETQ. The CDR3 here is CASREHLAGNTGELFF.

This chain links TRBV5-6 with TRBJ1-2; TCRdb outputs TRBD1, but without DNA this stays unchecked. In germline, CDR1 is SGHDT, CDR2 YYEEEE. This CDR3 comprises 17 residues. CDR3 region: CASSQLHSWGGYYGYTF.

V gene TRBV27 combines with J gene TRBJ2-7; the TCRdb D gene call, TRBD1, has no DNA to confirm it. The CDR3 sequence is 13 residues long. Germline loops: CDR1 MNHEY, CDR2 SMNVEV (reference sequence). Here the CDR3 reads CASGDRALYEQYF.

The chain employs TRBV7-2 and TRBJ2-7; TCRdb calls TRBD1, which cannot be checked without DNA. Germline values: CDR1 SGHTA, CDR2 FQGNSA. The CDR3 is made up of 15 amino acids. The CDR3 loop is CASSLAGAPSYEQYF.

This rearrangement joins TRBV20-1 to TRBJ2-7; TCRdb selects TRBD1, and the lack of DNA leaves this call unchecked. The length of the CDR3 is 13 residues. Germline values: CDR1 DFQATT, CDR2 SNEGSKA (reference sequence). The CDR3 here is CSARSRVNYEQYF.